Presented here are 21 T cell receptor beta chains from one specimen sequenced in a study of Graves' ophthalmopathy and Graves' hyperthyroidism. RNA transcripts were the template, and TCR beta CDR3 regions were amplified from them. First-round RT-PCR used HTBI primers; second-round multiplex PCR followed. TCRdb ran MiXCR on the multiplex PCR reads and lists one entry per CDR3 protein. In the table there are hundreds of thousands of distinct CDR3 sequences, under 50% of which are singletons. Sample: peripheral blood. The receptor source for this set is an adult man with Graves' ophthalmopathy.

This clonotype was detected many times. The chain carries TRBV5-8 and TRBJ2-7; D remains ambiguous. The CDR3 spans 12 residues. Trimming removed 2 bases from V and 7 bases from J, with 10 bases in between. Germline V gives CDR1 SGHTS, CDR2 YDEGEE. CDR3 region: CASSFRLGEQYF. The DNA of the CDR3 is TGTGCCAGCAGCTTTCGTCTTGGGGAGCAGTACTTC. The full variable domain, its missing parts supplied by reference TRBV5-8 and TRBJ2-7, is EAGVTQSPTHLIKTRGQQATLRCSPISGHTSVYWYQQALGLGLQFLLWYDEGEERNRGNFPPRFSGRQFPNYSSELNVNALELEDSALYLCASSFRLGEQYFGPGTRLTVT.

This clonotype was counted between two and nine times. J is TRBJ2-2 and V is TRBV7-3, with D unresolved. Germline V gives CDR1 SGHTA, CDR2 FQGTGA. The CDR3 loop spans 18 amino acids. Deletions cut 0 bases from V and 0 bases from J, with 14 bases between. DNA of the CDR3: TGTGCCAGCAGCTTAACGAAGAACTCAGGAACGAACACCGGGGAGCTGTTTTTT. This codes for CASSLTKNSGTNTGELFF.

In this sample, this clonotype turned up a few times. V is TRBV7-9 and J is TRBJ1-2, with a tentative D call TRBD1 (5 bases). CDR1 is SEHNR, CDR2 FQNEAQ, per germline (reference sequence). The CDR3 has 13 residues. With 11 bases removed from V and 4 bases from J, the gap between germline ends came to 17 bases. CDR3 sequence reads: CAWSVGAGYGYTF. The CDR3 DNA reads as TGTGCCTGGAGTGTAGGGGCAGGCTATGGCTACACCTTC. Variable domain in full (rest from reference TRBV7-9 and TRBJ1-2): DTGVSQNPRHKITKRGQNVTFRCDPISEHNRLYWYRQTLGQGPEFLTYFQNEAQLEKSRLLSDRFSAERPKGSFSTLEIQRTEQGDSAMYLCAWSVGAGYGYTFGSGTRLTVV.

The chain recombines TRBV20-1 with TRBJ2-5; 8 nucleotides match TRBD1. Looked up from germline, CDR1 is DFQATT and CDR2 is SNEGSKA (reference sequence). V was pared by 6 bases and J by 4 bases, with 16 bases of the junction left unmatched. The CDR3 is 16 amino acids. CDR3 region: CSAHPSGTGQVETQYF. The CDR3 nucleotides read TGCAGTGCCCACCCTTCGGGGACAGGCCAGGTAGAGACCCAGTACTTC.

This clonotype was counted ten times or more. The chain carries TRBV10-3 and TRBJ2-7; D is uncertain. V lost 3 bases and J 0 bases, leaving 9 bases between the germline ends. This CDR3 is 14 amino acids long. Per germline, CDR1 ENHRY and CDR2 SYGVKD. The CDR3 DNA reads as TGTGCCATCAGTGACAGGCCGAGCTCCTACGAGCAGTACTTC. It is translated as CAISDRPSSYEQYF.

Only a few counts were recorded for this clonotype. This may be a read error: a much more frequent sequence differs by one nucleotide. The rearrangement uses TRBV29-1 and TRBJ1-2; no clear D gene. Germline V lookup: CDR1 SQVTM, CDR2 ANQGSEA. The CDR3 has 12 amino acids. This CDR3 reads CSVPGPSYGHTF. Here the CDR3 DNA reads TGCAGCGTTCCCGGCCCAAGCTATGGCCACACCTTC.

A note on this clonotype: One base away lies a much larger clone, so this may be a sequencing read error. V is TRBV9 and J is TRBJ1-1, with D tentatively TRBD1 (5 bases). The CDR3 covers 16 residues. Trimming stripped 5 bases from V and 6 bases from J, with 23 bases between. Germline V gene data show CDR1 as SGDLS and CDR2 as YYNGEE. The CDR3 sequence is CASSEAELGGDSEAFF. CDR3 nucleotide sequence: TGTGCCAGCAGTGAAGCGGAGCTGGGAGGGGACTCTGAAGCTTTCTTT.

The chain couples TRBV9 to TRBJ2-2; 14 bases match TRBD2. The CDR3 is 17 residues long. The trim removed 5 bases at V and 7 bases at J, leaving 10 bases unmatched. Germline V CDR1 and CDR2: SGDLS, YYNGEE. The CDR3 spells CASRPGTSGRKDGELFF. The CDR3 nucleotides are TGTGCCAGCAGACCGGGGACTAGCGGGAGAAAGGACGGGGAGCTGTTTTTT.

This clonotype was seen only a few times. The chain joins TRBV27 to TRBJ1-2; D gene uncertain. V was trimmed by 2 bases and J by 8 bases, leaving 12 bases between them. In germline, CDR1 is MNHEY, CDR2 SMNVEV (reference sequence). This CDR3 is built from 13 residues. The CDR3 here is CASSLAGRTGYTF. The CDR3 bases are TGTGCCAGCAGTTTAGCCGGGCGGACGGGCTACACCTTC.

This chain uses TRBV2 with TRBJ2-2; D might be TRBD1 (6 bases). Germline CDR1 is SNHLY and CDR2 is FYNNEI. Trimming removed 8 bases from V and 7 bases from J, with 14 bases in between. The CDR3 contains 13 residues. In nucleotides, the CDR3 is TGTGCCAGCGCGCAGGGGAAGGGCGGGGAGCTGTTTTTT. It codes for CASAQGKGGELFF.

A few counts support this clonotype. V usage is TRBV28 and J usage is TRBJ2-2; no definite D call. The CDR3 has 12 amino acids. Germline V gives CDR1 MDHEN, CDR2 SYDVKM. Trimming stripped 3 bases from V and 7 bases from J, with 6 bases between. CDR3 amino acids: CASSLYGGELFF. CDR3 in DNA: TGTGCCAGCAGTTTGTATGGCGGGGAGCTGTTTTTT.

The rearrangement joins TRBV9 to TRBJ1-5; 7 bases agree with TRBD1. This CDR3 spans 13 amino acids. The V gene end was trimmed by 2 bases and the J gene end by 11 bases; junction bases not matched to a gene: 7. Germline V gene data show CDR1 as SGDLS and CDR2 as YYNGEE. The CDR3 here is CASSVGQQETQHF. In nucleotides, the CDR3 is TGTGCCAGCAGCGTGGGACAGCAAGAGACCCAGCATTTT. Together with reference TRBV9 and TRBJ1-5, the CDR3 gives the full variable domain: DSGVTQTPKHLITATGQRVTLRCSPRSGDLSVYWYQQSLDQGLQFLIQYYNGEERAKGNILERFSAQQFPDLHSELNLSSLELGDSALYFCASSVGQQETQHFGDGTRLSIL.

This clonotype was picked up a small number of times. The chain has TRBV18 and TRBJ2-5; D possibly matches TRBD1 or TRBD2 (5 bases each). The CDR3 has 14 residues. Germline V CDR1 and CDR2: KGHSH, LQKENI. V was clipped by 4 bases and J by 5 bases, with 14 bases between them. The CDR3: CASSHRDGLETQYF. CDR3 coding DNA: TGTGCCAGCTCACACCGGGACGGGCTCGAGACCCAGTACTTC.

Comments on this clonotype: A clone one base away is much larger, so this may be a read error. The chain links TRBV19 to TRBJ2-5; a weak D match, TRBD1 (5 bases). This CDR3 has 14 amino acids. Germline CDR1 LNHDA, CDR2 SQIVND (reference sequence). For the CDR3, the DNA is TGTACCAGTAGTATAGAGGACACTCAAGAGACCCAGTACTTC. Protein: CTSSIEDTQETQYF.

Comment on this clonotype: The junction departs from germline at one end; a sequencing error may be responsible. The chain employs TRBV10-3 and TRBJ1-5; TRBD1 is a possible D gene (5 bases). CDR1 is ENHRY, CDR2 SYGVKD, per germline. The CDR3 covers 14 residues. The CDR3 DNA sequence: TGTGCCAGCAGTCCTGGGGCCTGGGATCAGCCCCAGCATTTT. Translated: CASSPGAWDQPQHF.

Many counts were recorded for this clonotype. The J gene is TRBJ1-1, the V gene TRBV7-2; D possibly corresponds to TRBD1 (5 bases). Trimming removed 4 bases from V and 1 base from J, with 10 bases in between. CDR1 and CDR2 from the germline V gene are SGHTA and FQGNSA. The CDR3 runs to 14 residues. The CDR3 region is CASSYRTPNTEAFF. The CDR3 DNA is TGTGCCAGCAGCTACAGGACCCCGAACACTGAAGCTTTCTTT. Looking up the rest from reference TRBV7-2 and TRBJ1-1 gives the full variable domain: GAGVSQSPSNKVTEKGKDVELRCDPISGHTALYWYRQSLGQGLEFLIYFQGNSAPDKSGLPSDRFSAERTGGSVSTLTIQRTQQEDSAVYLCASSYRTPNTEAFFGQGTRLTVV.

Comments on this clonotype: A much larger clone is a single base away; this may be a read error. The V call is TRBV14, the J call TRBJ1-6, with D tentatively TRBD1 (5 bases). The CDR3 is made up of 14 amino acids. Germline lookup yields CDR1 SGHDN and CDR2 FVKESK. For the CDR3, the DNA is TGTGCCAGCGGCCAAGACAGACGGGATTCACCCCTCCACTTT. Protein sequence: CASGQDRRDSPLHF.

Only one count was recorded for this clonotype. V and J are TRBV7-3 and TRBJ2-5; 9 positions match TRBD2. The V gene end was trimmed by 5 bases and the J gene end by 5 bases; junction bases not matched to a gene: 12. Germline assignment: CDR1 SGHTA and CDR2 FQGTGA. This CDR3 is built from 16 residues. The CDR3 sequence: CASSPDGRGGLETQYF. The CDR3 nucleotides read TGTGCCAGCAGCCCGGACGGGCGGGGGGGCCTTGAGACCCAGTACTTC.

To note about this clonotype: One junction end does not reproduce the germline sequence, and a read error may be involved. The chain has TRBV20-1 and TRBJ2-7, with 7 bases aligning to TRBD2. CDR3 length equals 14 residues. Germline V gene data show CDR1 as DFQATT and CDR2 as SNEGSKA (reference sequence). CDR3 coding DNA: TGCAGCGCTAGTACACCGGGAGGTCTCTACGAGCAGTACTTC. Amino acid sequence: CSASTPGGLYEQYF.

The count of this clonotype is one. This sequence may be a read error, since a much larger clone differs from it by one base. For the CDR3, the DNA is TGTGCCAGCATCCCTCCCGGAGGAGGCTACGGGCAGTACTTC. Amino acids: CASIPPGGGYGQYF. The V gene is TRBV7-2, the J gene TRBJ2-7; a weak D match, TRBD2 (5 bases). The CDR3 totals 14 residues. The germline V gene has CDR1 SGHTA and CDR2 FQGNSA.

Worth noting for this clonotype: A junction end diverges from the germline sequence, so it may reflect a read error. The gene calls are TRBV10-3 and TRBJ1-4; 7 bases agree with TRBD1. The CDR3 has 14 amino acids. Germline lookup yields CDR1 ENHRY and CDR2 SYGVKD. CDR3 sequence reads: CASSEQGRDGKLFF. The DNA of the CDR3 is TGTGCCAGCAGTGAACAGGGGAGAGATGGAAAACTGTTTTTT.